The clone carrying this TCR beta chain was counted many times. Its antigen is unidentified. V was pared by 8 bases and J by 4 bases, with 9 bases between. Germline V gene data show CDR1 as SNHLY and CDR2 as FYNNEI. This CDR3 has 11 residues. Fresh peripheral blood, more than 8 ml of it, supplied the PBMCs. This sample stems from a study of T cells in Graves' hyperthyroidism and ophthalmopathy. Regarding the study as a whole: Appearing also in blood were most of the thyroid clonotypes expanded above 0.001. With a median lead of about 6.9 months before onset, the model predicted ophthalmopathy. Ophthalmopathy and stable hyperthyroidism were told apart by a 13 V-J model.

RNA transcripts served as the template for amplifying TCR beta CDR3 regions. HTBI primers were used for first-round RT-PCR of the TCR CDR3. MiXCR, run by TCRdb on the multiplex PCR reads, gives a single entry per CDR3 protein. The repertoire includes a few hundred thousand distinct CDR3 sequences, approximately 14% of them detected once, and less than 15% sits in the top ten. The V and J genes are TRBV2 and TRBJ2-7; D may be TRBD2 (6 bases). This clonotype was sampled from a woman under 30 with Graves' hyperthyroidism. Sequences were obtained from blood. CDR3 sequence reads: CASGRRYEQYF. Here the CDR3 DNA reads TGTGCCAGCGGGAGGCGGTACGAGCAGTACTTC.